Below are 24 T cell receptor beta chains sequenced from a single sample in a study of cytomegalovirus exposure and HLA in healthy donors. PCR was performed using 60 Vbeta and 13 Jbeta primers. TCRdb's table, derived via immunoSEQ multiplex PCR, lists solely in-frame clones and lacks some. This table holds 130,000 to 150,000 clones, around 10% found once. The sequencing input was PBMCs. These receptors all stem from a male donor in good health and CMV-seronegative.

This chain connects TRBV7-6 to TRBJ2-6, with TRBD1 identical over 9 bases. Germline lookup yields CDR1 SGHVS and CDR2 FNYEAQ. The CDR3 has 20 residues. V gave up 5 bases and J gave up 5 bases; unmatched junction bases: 19. CDR3 DNA: TGTGCCAGCAGCGGCACAGGGGGCCTGTCCTCGGGGACCTGGGCCAACGTCCTGACTTTC. This encodes CASSGTGGLSSGTWANVLTF.

Points on this clone: The sample contains more than one DNA sequence encoding this CDR3. The CDR3 nucleotides read TGTGCCAGCAGACACGGGACTCGCCGATCCACAGATACGCAGTATTTT. As protein: CASRHGTRRSTDTQYF. The chain combines TRBV28 with TRBJ2-3; D is possibly TRBD2 (6 bases). V was trimmed by 6 bases and J by 2 bases, leaving 18 bases between them. Germline loops: CDR1 MDHEN, CDR2 SYDVKM. The CDR3 loop spans 16 amino acids.

The chain couples TRBV7-9 to TRBJ2-2, with 9 positions matching TRBD1. The CDR3 consists of 16 residues. Germline trimming cut 5 bases from V and 4 bases from J; bases unmatched to any gene: 8. CDR1 is SEHNR and CDR2 is FQNEAQ in the germline V gene (reference sequence). The DNA of the CDR3 is TGTGCCAGCAGCCCGACAGGGGGTATCATCACCGGGGAGCTGTTTTTT. It specifies CASSPTGGIITGELFF.

V usage is TRBV5-5 and J usage is TRBJ1-1; 8 bases fit TRBD1. The CDR3 runs 17 residues. Germline V gene lookup returns CDR1 SGHKS and CDR2 YYEKEE (reference sequence). V trimming: 6 bases; J trimming: 0 bases; junction bases outside the gene matches: 13. CDR3 protein: CASNIGQGRPMNTEAFF. Here the CDR3 DNA reads TGTGCCAGCAACATAGGACAGGGTCGGCCGATGAACACTGAAGCTTTCTTT.

The gene calls are TRBV11-2 and TRBJ2-7; TRBD1 is a possible D gene (5 bases). The ends were cut back, 2 bases at V and 3 bases at J, with 17 bases in the middle. Germline lookup yields CDR1 SGHAT and CDR2 FQNNGV. CDR3 length: 16 amino acids. The CDR3 is CASSLIQEISGYEQYF. CDR3 bases: TGTGCCAGCAGCTTAATACAGGAAATTTCCGGCTACGAGCAGTACTTC.

There are a few counts of this clone. This sequence joins TRBV4-3 and TRBJ2-3, with D hard to call. Per the germline V gene, CDR1 is LGHNA and CDR2 is YSLEER. The CDR3 consists of 13 residues. V gave up 1 base and J gave up 4 bases, with 6 bases separating them. CDR3 DNA sequence: TGCGCCAGCAGCCAAGTGAGATCAGATACGCAGTATTTT. Its translation is CASSQVRSDTQYF.

As to this clone: Different DNA sequences within this sample yield the same CDR3. In DNA form, the CDR3 reads TGTGCCAGCAGTTCCGGCTACGAGCAGTACTTC. Translation: CASSSGYEQYF. This rearrangement joins TRBV28 to TRBJ2-7; D not certain. The germline CDR1 and CDR2 sequences are MDHEN and SYDVKM. The CDR3 spans 11 residues. V lost 4 bases and J lost 3, with 4 bases in between.

The rearrangement uses TRBV6-1 and TRBJ1-1; D is ambiguous. Trimming removed 3 bases from V and 8 bases from J, with 16 bases in between. The germline V gene encodes CDR1 MNHNS and CDR2 SASEGT. CDR3 length equals 14 residues. The CDR3 nucleotides read TGTGCCAGCAGTGAGAGGGTGCGGCGGGGAGAAGCTTTCTTT. This sequence encodes CASSERVRRGEAFF.

This clone came up a few times. The chain carries TRBV9 and TRBJ2-7; 12 positions match TRBD2. Germline CDR1 and CDR2: SGDLS and YYNGEE. The CDR3 extends over 18 amino acids. After removal of 0 bases from V and 4 bases from J, the junction contained 11 bases not matched to a gene. CDR3 sequence: CASSVGILGTSGLYEQYF. In DNA form, the CDR3 reads TGTGCCAGCAGCGTAGGAATTTTGGGGACTAGCGGGCTTTACGAGCAGTACTTC.

This clone was counted between two and nine times. The chain couples TRBV6-5 to TRBJ2-2; D might be TRBD2 (6 bases). CDR1 is MNHEY and CDR2 is SVGAGI in the germline V gene. This CDR3 is built from 15 residues. Trimming removed 6 bases at V and 3 bases at J, with 14 bases between. The CDR3 reads CASSPGLGYTGELFF. Written as DNA, the CDR3 is TGTGCCAGCAGCCCGGGACTGGGATACACCGGGGAGCTGTTTTTT.

This clone was seen only a few times. The V and J genes are TRBV6-1 and TRBJ2-7; 8 bases agree with TRBD2. The germline gives CDR1 MNHNS, CDR2 SASEGT. The CDR3 has 15 residues. V lost 10 bases, J lost 0 bases, and 11 bases stayed unmatched. The CDR3 loop is CAIAQSSGSSYEQYF. The CDR3 nucleotides are TGTGCCATCGCCCAGTCCAGCGGGAGCTCCTACGAGCAGTACTTC.

This clone was detected a few times. The rearrangement joins TRBV29-1 to TRBJ2-2; 7 bases are shared with TRBD1. The CDR3 contains 13 residues. The V gene end was trimmed by 7 bases and the J gene end by 1 base; junction bases not matched to a gene: 3. Germline V gene data show CDR1 as SQVTM and CDR2 as ANQGSEA. Written as DNA, the CDR3 is TGCAGCGCCGACAGGGAGAACACCGGGGAGCTGTTTTTT. The encoded protein is CSADRENTGELFF.

The genes are TRBV28 and TRBJ2-1; 16 nucleotides align to TRBD2. The CDR3 totals 18 residues. Germline lookup yields CDR1 MDHEN and CDR2 SYDVKM. V was pared by 3 bases and J by 1 base, with 3 bases of the junction left unmatched. The CDR3 coding sequence is TGTGCCAGCAGTTTGGGACTAGCGGGGGGGCGTTCCTACAATGAGCAGTTCTTC. Translating it yields CASSLGLAGGRSYNEQFF.

J is TRBJ2-7 and V is TRBV28; 8 bases map to TRBD1. Germline loops: CDR1 MDHEN, CDR2 SYDVKM. V shed 6 bases, J shed 3 bases, and the junction held 13 bases outside the gene matches. This CDR3 spans 16 amino acids. Here the CDR3 reads CASRPRSGTGLYEQYF. The DNA of the CDR3 is TGTGCCAGCAGACCTCGCTCCGGGACAGGTCTCTACGAGCAGTACTTC.

This clone was seen only a few times. The chain employs TRBV15 and TRBJ1-5; unclear D gene. CDR3 size: 15 residues. Germline CDR1 LNHNV, CDR2 YYDKDF (reference sequence). V was pared by 4 bases and J by 3 bases, with 13 bases between. This chain's CDR3 is CATSKGERVNQPQHF. The CDR3 region has the DNA TGTGCCACCAGCAAGGGAGAGCGGGTCAATCAGCCCCAGCATTTT.

This clone was recorded a few times. This sequence joins TRBV19 and TRBJ2-1, with 11 bases fitting TRBD2. V lost 7 bases to trimming and J lost 7 bases; unmatched junction nucleotides: 12. The CDR3 loop spans 16 amino acids. Germline assignment: CDR1 LNHDA and CDR2 SQIVND (reference sequence). CDR3 DNA sequence: TGTGCCAGTAACCCCTTAGCGGGAGGGCCTCGGAATGAGCAGTTCTTC. Its protein is CASNPLAGGPRNEQFF.

The chain combines TRBV30 with TRBJ1-1; TRBD1 might be the D (5 bases). In germline, CDR1 is GTSNPN, CDR2 SVGIG (reference sequence). The CDR3 covers 12 residues. The ends were cut back, 4 bases at V and 10 bases at J, with 16 bases in the middle. CDR3 protein: CAWIPGRGRAFF. CDR3 in DNA: TGTGCCTGGATACCGGGACGGGGGAGAGCTTTCTTT. Using reference TRBV30 and TRBJ1-1 for the parts outside the CDR3, the full variable domain is SQTIHQWPATLVQPVGSPLSLECTVEGTSNPNLYWYRQAAGRGLQLLFYSVGIGQISSEVPQNLSASRPQDRQFILSSKKLLLSDSGFYLCAWIPGRGRAFFGQGTRLTVV.

In its sample, this clone was seen a few times. The chain has TRBV4-2 and TRBJ1-5; 7 bases agree with TRBD1. The CDR3 loop spans 16 amino acids. Germline CDR1 and CDR2: LGHNA and YNFKEQ. V lost 1 base, J lost 6 bases, and 9 bases stayed unmatched. Written as DNA, the CDR3 is TGTGCCAGCAGCCAAGTACGACAGGGAGAGAGTCAGCCCCAGCATTTT. Protein: CASSQVRQGESQPQHF.

V gene TRBV5-6 combines with J gene TRBJ2-3; TRBD2 might be the D (6 bases). CDR1 and CDR2 (germline): SGHDT, YYEEEE. This CDR3 region has 15 residues. Trimming took off 3 bases at V and 4 bases at J, with 15 bases between the two ends. CDR3 loop: CASSSIGGLADTQYF. CDR3 nucleotides: TGTGCCAGCAGCTCGATCGGGGGACTCGCAGATACGCAGTATTTT. The full variable domain, completed using reference TRBV5-6 and TRBJ2-3, is DAGVTQSPTHLIKTRGQQVTLRCSPKSGHDTVSWYQQALGQGPQFIFQYYEEEERQRGNFPDRFSGHQFPNYSSELNVNALLLGDSALYLCASSSIGGLADTQYFGPGTRLTVL.

This chain uses TRBV4-1 with TRBJ1-1; 8 nucleotides align to TRBD1. V shed 3 bases, J shed 4 bases, and the junction held 16 bases outside the gene matches. Looked up from germline, CDR1 is MGHRA and CDR2 is YSYEKL. This CDR3 is built from 18 residues. The DNA of the CDR3 is TGCGCCAGCAGCCACCTGATTACAGGGGGTGGTCGGGGCACTGAAGCTTTCTTT. This sequence encodes CASSHLITGGGRGTEAFF.

This clone was counted between two and nine times. This chain links TRBV9 with TRBJ1-1, with TRBD1 as a possible D gene (5 bases). The germline CDR1 and CDR2 sequences are SGDLS and YYNGEE. The V end lost 0 bases, the J end lost 0 bases, and 12 bases lay between the germline ends. This CDR3 comprises 16 residues. In DNA form, the CDR3 reads TGTGCCAGCAGCGTAGCTGCGACAGCCATGAACACTGAAGCTTTCTTT. It is translated as CASSVAATAMNTEAFF. The variable domain in full, completed from reference TRBV9 and TRBJ1-1, reads DSGVTQTPKHLITATGQRVTLRCSPRSGDLSVYWYQQSLDQGLQFLIQYYNGEERAKGNILERFSAQQFPDLHSELNLSSLELGDSALYFCASSVAATAMNTEAFFGQGTRLTVV.

The chain uses TRBV7-9 and TRBJ2-5, with TRBD1 identical over 8 bases. This CDR3 is 14 amino acids long. CDR1 SEHNR and CDR2 FQNEAQ come from the germline V gene (reference sequence). The ends lost 4 bases at V and 5 bases at J; junction bases unmatched: 6. For the CDR3, the DNA is TGTGCCAGCAGCTCTGCCCGACAGGGGGAGACCCAGTACTTC. This codes for CASSSARQGETQYF.

The DNA of the CDR3 is TGCGCCAGCAGCCCTCACAGGGGCGATGTTGTCAATGAGCAGTTCTTC. The encoded protein is CASSPHRGDVVNEQFF. This chain links TRBV5-1 with TRBJ2-1; 7 bases are a match to TRBD1. Germline V CDR1 and CDR2: SGHRS, YFSETQ. The length of the CDR3 is 16 residues. With 4 bases clipped from V and 6 bases from J, the junction kept 13 bases outside the gene matches.

The chain has TRBV5-6 and TRBJ2-3; TRBD2 aligns across 8 bases. From germline, CDR1 is SGHDT and CDR2 YYEEEE. This CDR3 has 16 amino acids. Trimming at V came to 0 bases and at J to 2 bases, leaving 5 bases not matched to a gene. In nucleotides, the CDR3 is TGTGCCAGCAGCTTGGGTACAGCGGGGGACACAGATACGCAGTATTTT. Amino acids: CASSLGTAGDTDTQYF.